A selection of T cell receptor beta chains follows, all from one sample in a study of memory CD4+ T cells and cytomegalovirus serostatus. TCRdb's table, derived via immunoSEQ multiplex PCR, lists solely in-frame clones and lacks some. The sample has some 64,000 clones, around 86% seen once. Sequenced: memory CD4+ T cells from blood. These receptors came from an adult in good health and CMV-seronegative. Each CDR3 is given with its conserved first and last residue. D genes are given only for firm matches. Not every row has a clone size; where given, it reads once, few, many or a size class.

J gene,clone size,D gene,V gene,CDR3 protein,CDR3 DNA
TRBJ2-7,NA,NA,TRBV7-9,CASSSGREEGYEQYF,TGTGCCAGCAGCTCGGGGCGGGAAGAAGGCTACGAGCAGTACTTC
TRBJ2-1,NA,TRBD2,TRBV4-1,CASSPRGGGTSSYNEQFF,TGCGCCAGCAGCCCCCGAGGCGGGGGGACAAGCTCCTACAATGAGCAGTTCTTC
TRBJ2-7,NA,NA,TRBV6-1,CASSEEWVGGRSYEQYF,TGTGCCAGCAGTGAAGAGTGGGTGGGGGGCAGGTCCTACGAGCAGTACTTC
TRBJ1-3,NA,NA,TRBV7-9,CAFSPGVTSGNTIYF,TGTGCCTTCAGCCCCGGGGTGACCTCTGGAAACACCATATATTTT
TRBJ2-7,NA,TRBD2,TRBV2,CASSEGLAGGYEQYF,TGTGCCAGCAGTGAGGGACTAGCGGGAGGCTACGAGCAGTACTTC
TRBJ2-3,NA,NA,TRBV11-2,CASSLVGTRGTDTQYF,TGTGCCAGCAGCCTCGTAGGGACTCGTGGTACAGATACGCAGTATTTT
TRBJ2-1,NA,TRBD2,TRBV5-1,CASSPAITSGSSYNEQFF,TGCGCCAGCAGCCCCGCCATTACTAGCGGTAGCTCCTACAATGAGCAGTTCTTC
TRBJ2-7,NA,NA,TRBV29-1,CSASGGTVYEQYF,TGCAGCGCCTCAGGAGGGACGGTCTACGAGCAGTACTTC
TRBJ2-5,NA,NA,TRBV23-1,CASLRFPPRQVTQETQYF,TGCGCCAGCCTACGATTCCCCCCCCGGCAGGTAACCCAAGAGACCCAGTACTTC
TRBJ1-1,NA,NA,TRBV11-3,CASSLSGSAEAFF,TGTGCCAGCAGCTTAAGTGGGAGTGCTGAAGCTTTCTTT
TRBJ1-6,few,TRBD1,TRBV6-5,CASRDRMGSSPLHF,TGTGCCAGCAGGGACAGGATGGGGAGTTCACCCCTCCACTTT
TRBJ1-2,NA,TRBD1,TRBV9,CASNPTGDHYGYTF,TGTGCCAGCAACCCGACAGGGGACCACTATGGCTACACCTTC
TRBJ2-1,NA,NA,TRBV5-4,CASSLVQGPGGEQFF,TGTGCCAGCAGCTTGGTACAGGGGCCGGGGGGTGAGCAGTTCTTC
TRBJ2-7,NA,TRBD2,TRBV2,CASSEEALAGSSYEQYF,TGTGCCAGCAGTGAAGAGGCGTTAGCGGGGAGCTCCTACGAGCAGTACTTC
TRBJ1-5,NA,NA,TRBV19,CASSKGNQPQHF,TGTGCCAGTAGTAAGGGAAATCAGCCCCAGCATTTT
TRBJ2-3,NA,NA,TRBV13,CASSLRYLAGRDTQYF,TGTGCCAGCAGCTTACGATATCTGGCGGGCCGAGATACGCAGTATTTT
TRBJ1-3,NA,NA,TRBV7-3,CASSAGIGNTIYF,TGTGCCAGCAGCGCGGGAATTGGAAACACCATATATTTT
TRBJ2-3,NA,TRBD1,TRBV5-1,CASREQGVPRTDTQYF,TGCGCCAGCAGGGAACAGGGGGTCCCTCGCACAGATACGCAGTATTTT
TRBJ1-6,few,TRBD1,TRBV5-1,CASTPQGPGNSPLHF,TGCGCCAGCACCCCACAGGGGCCGGGGAATTCACCCCTCCACTTT
TRBJ2-5,NA,NA,TRBV27,CASSSPQQGQETQYF,TGTGCCAGCAGTTCCCCCCAACAGGGACAAGAGACCCAGTACTTC
TRBJ2-7,once,TRBD1,TRBV5-4,CASSPMTGKFNEQYF,TGTGCCAGCAGCCCGATGACAGGGAAATTCAACGAGCAGTACTTC
TRBJ1-5,NA,NA,TRBV7-2,CASSPGQSGLLYQPQHF,TGTGCCAGCAGCCCGGGGCAGTCTGGCCTTCTTTATCAGCCCCAGCATTTT
TRBJ2-1,NA,NA,TRBV10-3,CAISESPGSQFF,TGTGCCATCAGTGAGTCCCCAGGGTCGCAGTTCTTC
TRBJ1-4,NA,NA,TRBV2,CASSPGTVNEKLFF,TGTGCCAGCAGCCCCGGGACTGTGAATGAAAAACTGTTTTTT
TRBJ2-5,once,NA,TRBV5-1,CASSLASRGETQYF,TGCGCCAGCAGCTTGGCTTCCCGAGGGGAGACCCAGTACTTC
TRBJ2-3,NA,NA,TRBV30,CAWRGGPTDTQYF,TGTGCCTGGAGGGGGGGGCCCACAGATACGCAGTATTTT
TRBJ2-7,NA,NA,TRBV5-4,CASSGTGGVVQYF,TGTGCCAGCAGCGGAACAGGGGGGGTTGTGCAGTACTTC
TRBJ2-7,NA,NA,TRBV6-1,CASSESRSLSYEQYF,TGTGCCAGCAGTGAGTCCAGGTCCCTCTCCTACGAGCAGTACTTC
TRBJ2-7,once,NA,TRBV18,CASSPLQFGTATYEQYF,TGTGCCAGCTCACCACTTCAATTCGGGACCGCAACCTACGAGCAGTACTTC
TRBJ2-7,NA,NA,TRBV6-1,CASSERRGDGPYEQYF,TGTGCCAGCAGTGAGCGCCGCGGGGACGGCCCCTACGAGCAGTACTTC
TRBJ2-1,NA,NA,TRBV7-6,CASSLSPAVNNEQFF,TGTGCCAGCAGCTTAAGTCCCGCTGTGAACAATGAGCAGTTCTTC